One and the same sample provided the 28 T cell receptor beta chains below, sequenced in a study of T cells after yellow fever vaccination. TCRdb itself ran the 5' RACE reads through MiXCR, one entry per CDR3 protein. This table holds roughly 500,000 distinct CDR3 sequences, under 25% found once. The sample was PBMCs, taken 15 days after the yellow fever booster vaccination. The receptors were gathered from a man aged 25 to 45 who received the YFV17D yellow fever vaccine.

The chain employs TRBV20-1 and TRBJ2-7, with 7 bases that match TRBD1. This CDR3 spans 12 amino acids. The germline V gene has CDR1 DFQATT and CDR2 SNEGSKA (reference sequence). With V trimmed by 6 bases and J by 3 bases, 5 bases remained unmatched. The CDR3 loop is CSATRQGYEQYF. As DNA, the CDR3 is TGCAGTGCAACGCGACAGGGCTACGAGCAGTACTTC.

A few counts support this clonotype. The gene calls are TRBV20-1 and TRBJ2-7; no clear D gene. The ends were cut back, 4 bases at V and 0 bases at J, with 7 bases in the middle. The germline V gene encodes CDR1 DFQATT and CDR2 SNEGSKA (reference sequence). The CDR3 length is 12 residues. The CDR3 loop is CSATRNSYEQYF. The CDR3 DNA is TGCAGTGCTACCAGGAACTCCTACGAGCAGTACTTC.

This clonotype was detected only a few times. CDR3 coding DNA: TGTGCCAGCAGCCGGACAGTCCACGAGCAGTACTTC. Translated, it gives CASSRTVHEQYF. The chain employs TRBV12-3 or TRBV12-4 and TRBJ2-7; maybe TRBD1 (6 bases). The V end lost 6 bases, the J end lost 5 bases, and 11 bases lay between the germline ends. The CDR3 runs 12 residues.

A few counts support this clonotype. The chain couples TRBV10-3 to TRBJ2-5, with 7 bases aligning to TRBD1. V lost 6 bases to trimming and J lost 0 bases; unmatched junction nucleotides: 4. The CDR3 contains 14 residues. The V gene's germline CDR1 is ENHRY and CDR2 SYGVKD. CDR3 coding DNA: TGTGCCATCAGGCTGGGACAGCACCAAGAGACCCAGTACTTC. Its translation: CAIRLGQHQETQYF.

This clonotype has just a few counts. The chain joins TRBV29-1 to TRBJ1-4, with D possibly TRBD1 on 6 matching bases. This CDR3 region has 12 residues. Trimming pared 5 bases from V and 8 bases from J, leaving 12 bases between. From germline, CDR1 is SQVTM and CDR2 ANQGSEA. The CDR3 is CSVFKGEEKLFF. The CDR3 DNA is TGCAGCGTTTTCAAGGGGGAAGAAAAACTGTTTTTT.

This rearrangement joins TRBV5-1 to TRBJ1-1; D possibly corresponds to TRBD1 (6 bases). Trimming stripped 4 bases from V and 3 bases from J, with 22 bases between. The CDR3 is 17 amino acids. Germline V gives CDR1 SGHRS, CDR2 YFSETQ. CDR3 DNA sequence: TGCGCCAGCAGCCAGAATCCCTTGGGACGGGGGCACACTGAAGCTTTCTTT. It translates to CASSQNPLGRGHTEAFF.

V gene TRBV12-3 or TRBV12-4 combines with J gene TRBJ2-1; no clear D. V was clipped by 1 base and J by 1 base, with 8 bases between them. This CDR3 region has 15 residues. The CDR3 region is CASSLEQISYNEQFF. Written as DNA, the CDR3 is TGTGCCAGCAGTTTAGAGCAGATATCCTACAATGAGCAGTTCTTC.

This chain joins TRBV12-3 or TRBV12-4 and TRBJ2-3; D unclear. The V and J ends lost 1 base and 4 bases respectively, with 12 bases between them. This CDR3 contains 15 residues. The CDR3 DNA reads as TGTGCCAGCAGTTTAGTCCTCCAAACCCCAGATACGCAGTATTTT. This translates into CASSLVLQTPDTQYF.

This clonotype came up a few times. The chain couples TRBV7-2 to TRBJ2-3; no clear D gene. CDR1 SGHTA and CDR2 FQGNSA come from the germline V gene. The CDR3 spans 12 residues. V gave up 5 bases and J gave up 5 bases, with 8 bases separating them. The CDR3 protein is CASSPLLDTQYF. The CDR3 bases are TGTGCCAGCAGCCCTCTTTTAGATACGCAGTATTTT.

The chain recombines TRBV7-6 with TRBJ2-1, with D perhaps given as TRBD1 or TRBD2 (5 bases each). Germline lookup yields CDR1 SGHVS and CDR2 FNYEAQ. The germline V and J ends were trimmed by 1 base and 7 bases, with 14 bases remaining between them. This CDR3 has 15 residues. The CDR3 DNA follows: TGTGCCAGCAGCTTAGGGGCAGGGACGGAAAATGAGCAGTTCTTC. Its translation: CASSLGAGTENEQFF.

V and J are TRBV20-1 and TRBJ2-1, with 8 nucleotides matching TRBD2. Germline V gene sequence: CDR1 DFQATT, CDR2 SNEGSKA (reference sequence). This CDR3 contains 15 residues. V shed 3 bases, J shed 5 bases, and the junction held 9 bases outside the gene matches. DNA for the CDR3: TGCAGTGCTAGGGGGCGGGAGGAGCAACACAATGAGCAGTTCTTC. Amino acid sequence: CSARGREEQHNEQFF.

This clonotype was observed a few times. The chain links TRBV11-2 to TRBJ2-3; 10 bases map to TRBD2. The CDR3 loop spans 18 amino acids. CDR1 is SGHAT, CDR2 FQNNGV, per germline. Losses at the gene ends were 1 base for V and 1 base for J; bases not matched to a gene: 8. CDR3 protein: CASSLVSGRAPGTDTQYF. The CDR3 DNA reads as TGTGCCAGCAGCTTAGTAAGCGGGAGGGCCCCAGGCACAGATACGCAGTATTTT.

Worth noting for this clonotype: The junction departs from the called germline gene at one end, perhaps through a read error. The chain employs TRBV20-1 and TRBJ2-3; 9 positions match TRBD2. CDR1 and CDR2 from the germline V gene are DFQATT and SNEGSKA (reference sequence). The length of the CDR3 is 16 residues. CDR3 residues: CCARDAGREGGDTQYF. CDR3 DNA sequence: TGCTGTGCTAGAGATGCCGGGCGGGAGGGAGGAGATACGCAGTATTTT.

This clonotype was seen a handful of times. The chain has TRBV6-1 and TRBJ2-1; D gene ambiguous. V lost 7 bases, J lost 0 bases, and 10 bases lay in between. The CDR3 consists of 14 residues. Germline V CDR1 and CDR2: MNHNS, SASEGT. The CDR3 region has the DNA TGTGCCAGCACGAGCTTCAGCTCCTACAATGAGCAGTTCTTC. Translation gives CASTSFSSYNEQFF.

The V call is TRBV18, the J call TRBJ2-5; perhaps D is TRBD1 or TRBD2 (5 bases each). Germline V gene lookup returns CDR1 KGHSH and CDR2 LQKENI. The V end was cut by 3 bases, the J end by 2 bases, with 7 bases between. The CDR3 runs 13 residues. CDR3 protein: CASSPGEQETQYF. The CDR3 nucleotides read TGTGCCAGCTCACCGGGGGAGCAAGAGACCCAGTACTTC.

This rearrangement joins TRBV7-8 to TRBJ2-7, with 8 bases identical to TRBD2. CDR1 and CDR2 from the germline V gene are SGHVS and FQNEAQ. The CDR3 is 16 amino acids. The junction had 14 bases not matched to a gene; V was cut back by 5 bases and J by 5 bases. The CDR3 coding sequence is TGTGCCAGCAGCACGCCCCCCCGCGCGGGAGGCCACGAGCAGTACTTC. Amino acids: CASSTPPRAGGHEQYF. Together with reference TRBV7-8 and TRBJ2-7, the CDR3 gives the full variable domain: GAGVSQSPRYKVAKRGQDVALRCDPISGHVSLFWYQQALGQGPEFLTYFQNEAQLDKSGLPSDRFFAERPEGSVSTLKIQRTQQEDSAVYLCASSTPPRAGGHEQYFGPGTRLTVT.

The chain uses TRBV5-1 and TRBJ2-2; D could derive from TRBD1 or TRBD2 (6 bases each). The CDR3 length is 17 residues. V dropped 4 bases and J dropped 6 bases, with 22 bases sitting between them. The germline gives CDR1 SGHRS, CDR2 YFSETQ. CDR3 sequence (DNA): TGCGCCAGCAGCCCGACGACTCCTGGCCGGGGGCCCGGGGAGCTGTTTTTT. Amino acids: CASSPTTPGRGPGELFF.

The rearrangement joins TRBV20-1 to TRBJ2-1; D perhaps matches TRBD2 (8 bases). Germline V lookup: CDR1 DFQATT, CDR2 SNEGSKA (reference sequence). The CDR3 has 15 amino acids. The V and J ends lost 3 bases and 7 bases respectively, with 19 bases between them. The CDR3 coding sequence is TGCAGTGCTAGTAAAGGACTAGCAGGGGGGAATGAGCAGTTCTTC. This translates into CSASKGLAGGNEQFF.

This clonotype was seen more than once but under ten times. The chain has TRBV27 and TRBJ2-7, with D maybe TRBD1 (7 bases). V lost 4 bases to trimming and J lost 2 bases, with 12 bases between them. The CDR3 runs to 14 residues. CDR1 and CDR2 from the germline V gene are MNHEY and SMNVEV (reference sequence). The CDR3 coding sequence is TGTGCCAGCAGTTCGCAGGGGGGACCCTACGAGCAGTACTTC. This gives the protein CASSSQGGPYEQYF.

In this sample, this clonotype turned up a few times. The chain uses TRBV2 and TRBJ2-3; 9 bases line up with TRBD1. CDR1 and CDR2 (germline): SNHLY, FYNNEI. The J segment lost 3 bases and the V segment lost 6 bases, leaving 4 bases of the junction unmatched. CDR3 size: 14 residues. In nucleotides, the CDR3 is TGTGCCAGCAGCGCCGGGACAGGGACAGATACGCAGTATTTT. Residues: CASSAGTGTDTQYF.

This clonotype was counted a few times. The chain links TRBV2 to TRBJ1-5; TRBD1 agrees at 7 bases. Germline loops: CDR1 SNHLY, CDR2 FYNNEI. The CDR3 is 16 amino acids. V shed 1 base and J 2 bases; nucleotides not matched to a gene: 5. The CDR3 nucleotides read TGTGCCAGCAGTGAAGGGGCCAGGGGGGGCAATCAGCCCCAGCATTTT. Residues: CASSEGARGGNQPQHF.

The chain joins TRBV28 to TRBJ2-1; 10 nucleotides agree with TRBD2. Germline CDR1 and CDR2: MDHEN and SYDVKM. The V and J ends lost 3 bases and 7 bases, in that order; junction bases with no gene match: 9. This CDR3 is built from 16 residues. The CDR3 coding sequence is TGTGCCAGCAGTTTGGGTAGGCTAGCGGGAGATAATGAGCAGTTCTTC. Translation gives CASSLGRLAGDNEQFF.

This clonotype was seen a handful of times. This rearrangement joins TRBV5-4 to TRBJ2-7, with 7 bases identical to TRBD1. This CDR3 region has 15 residues. V was clipped by 0 bases and J by 6 bases; unmatched bases: 9. Germline assignment: CDR1 SGHNT and CDR2 YYREEE (reference sequence). DNA for the CDR3: TGTGCCAGCAGCTTGGCCGGGACAGCATTCCTCGAGCAGTACTTC. The encoded protein is CASSLAGTAFLEQYF.

The J gene is TRBJ2-3, the V gene TRBV7-9; D possibly uses TRBD1 or TRBD2 (5 bases each). Between the trimmed V and J ends, which lost 8 bases and 6 bases, there was a span of 12 bases. Per germline, CDR1 SEHNR and CDR2 FQNEAQ (reference sequence). The CDR3 length is 12 residues. Here the CDR3 reads CASAQEGDTQYF. The CDR3 coding sequence is TGTGCCAGCGCCCAAGAGGGGGATACGCAGTATTTT. Combining the CDR3 with reference TRBV7-9 and TRBJ2-3 gives the whole variable domain DTGVSQNPRHKITKRGQNVTFRCDPISEHNRLYWYRQTLGQGPEFLTYFQNEAQLEKSRLLSDRFSAERPKGSFSTLEIQRTEQGDSAMYLCASAQEGDTQYFGPGTRLTVL.

This clonotype was observed a few times. The gene calls are TRBV6-1 and TRBJ2-1; 12 bases match TRBD2. Germline-derived CDR1 and CDR2 are MNHNS and SASEGT. This CDR3 region has 15 residues. J gave up 5 bases and V 6 bases, and 5 bases lay outside the gene matches. The CDR3 DNA reads as TGTGCCAGCAGAGATCTAGCGGGAGGGGACAATGAGCAGTTCTTC. Protein: CASRDLAGGDNEQFF.

The genes are TRBV7-2 and TRBJ2-1; the match to TRBD2 covers 8 bases. CDR1 and CDR2 from the germline V gene are SGHTA and FQGNSA. The V segment lost 5 bases and the J segment 5 bases; nucleotides outside the gene matches: 14. The CDR3 is 17 amino acids. The CDR3 DNA reads as TGTGCCAGCAGCGGGAATAGGGCGGGAGGCCACAACAATGAGCAGTTCTTC. This codes for CASSGNRAGGHNNEQFF. The whole variable domain, remainder taken from reference TRBV7-2 and TRBJ2-1, is GAGVSQSPSNKVTEKGKDVELRCDPISGHTALYWYRQSLGQGLEFLIYFQGNSAPDKSGLPSDRFSAERTGGSVSTLTIQRTQQEDSAVYLCASSGNRAGGHNNEQFFGPGTRLTVL.

This clonotype has just a few counts. The chain has TRBV20-1 and TRBJ2-1, with D perhaps TRBD2 (6 bases). The CDR3 is 12 residues long. Germline CDR1 reads DFQATT; CDR2 reads SNEGSKA (reference sequence). V lost 6 bases and J 6 bases, leaving 12 bases between the germline ends. The CDR3 coding sequence is TGCAGTGCCGCATATAGCGGCAATGAGCAGTTCTTC. This gives the protein CSAAYSGNEQFF.

This clonotype was found a few times. The V call is TRBV29-1, the J call TRBJ2-1; 8 bases line up with TRBD2. V lost 4 bases, J lost 0 bases, and 2 bases stayed unmatched. CDR3 length: 14 residues. Germline loops: CDR1 SQVTM, CDR2 ANQGSEA. CDR3 sequence reads: CSVGSGDSYNEQFF. Here the CDR3 DNA reads TGCAGCGTTGGTAGCGGGGACTCCTACAATGAGCAGTTCTTC.